These 9 T cell receptor beta chains share one sample of origin, sequenced in a study of blood T cell repertoires in COVID-19. Generated by immunoSEQ multiplex PCR, the TCRdb table keeps only in-frame clones and is missing some. In the table there are 200,000 or so clones, approximately 80% of which are singletons. Sequences were obtained from PBMCs or T cells enriched from blood (not recorded which). These receptors were taken from a man between 60 and 75 years old who had recovered from COVID-19.

The chain combines TRBV7-2 with TRBJ2-1; 7 nucleotides match TRBD1. Germline assignment: CDR1 SGHTA and CDR2 FQGNSA. J was trimmed by 0 bases and V by 2 bases; bases with no gene match: 7. The CDR3 spans 17 residues. This chain's CDR3 is CASSLRDRISSYNEQFF. The DNA of the CDR3 is TGTGCCAGCAGCTTAAGGGACAGAATTAGCTCCTACAATGAGCAGTTCTTC.

The chain employs TRBV2 and TRBJ2-6; 9 bases fit TRBD1. Germline V gene sequence: CDR1 SNHLY, CDR2 FYNNEI. The CDR3 has 15 residues. V shed 7 bases, J shed 2 bases, and the junction held 3 bases outside the gene matches. CDR3 DNA: TGTGCCAGCACCCGGGACAGGGCTGGGGCCAACGTCCTGACTTTC. Amino acid sequence: CASTRDRAGANVLTF.

The chain joins TRBV24-1 to TRBJ1-5, with 9 bases aligning to TRBD1. The CDR3 extends over 17 amino acids. The junction had 6 bases not matched to a gene; V was cut back by 2 bases and J by 2 bases. Looked up from germline, CDR1 is KGHDR and CDR2 is SFDVKD. CDR3 region: CATSDSLRDRGNQPQHF. The CDR3 DNA follows: TGTGCCACCAGTGATTCATTGCGGGACAGGGGCAATCAGCCCCAGCATTTT.

The chain couples TRBV11-1 to TRBJ2-1; 9 bases are shared with TRBD1. The CDR3 is made up of 15 amino acids. From germline, CDR1 is SGHAT and CDR2 FQDESV (reference sequence). The ends lost 5 bases at V and 8 bases at J; junction bases unmatched: 10. The CDR3 protein is CASSPRDRVSYEQFF. CDR3 nucleotides: TGTGCCAGCAGCCCCCGGGACAGGGTATCCTATGAGCAGTTCTTC. Together with reference TRBV11-1 and TRBJ2-1, the CDR3 gives the full variable domain: EAEVAQSPRYKITEKSQAVAFWCDPISGHATLYWYRQILGQGPELLVQFQDESVVDDSQLPKDRFSAERLKGVDSTLKIQPAELGDSAMYLCASSPRDRVSYEQFFGPGTRLTVL.

This clone was seen once. The J gene is TRBJ2-1, the V gene TRBV15; 7 positions agree with TRBD2. The CDR3 is 12 residues long. Germline assignment: CDR1 LNHNV and CDR2 YYDKDF (reference sequence). After removal of 1 base from V and 16 bases from J, the junction contained 7 bases not matched to a gene. CDR3 sequence (DNA): TGTGCCACCAGCAGAGGGTTCAGCGGGGTTTTCTTC. Translated, it gives CATSRGFSGVFF.

The chain combines TRBV25-1 with TRBJ2-7, with 9 nucleotides matching TRBD1. J gave up 0 bases and V 2 bases, and 5 bases lay outside the gene matches. The CDR3 is 16 amino acids. CDR1 and CDR2 (germline): MGHDK, SYGVNS. The chain's CDR3 is CASSETKGQGSYEQYF. The CDR3 nucleotides are TGTGCCAGCAGTGAAACGAAGGGACAGGGCTCCTACGAGCAGTACTTC.

The chain links TRBV5-1 to TRBJ2-5; 8 bases agree with TRBD1. V trimming: 7 bases; J trimming: 5 bases; junction bases outside the gene matches: 10. This CDR3 has 14 amino acids. Germline-derived CDR1 and CDR2 are SGHRS and YFSETQ. The CDR3, as DNA: TGCGCCAGCGGGTCCCCGGACAGGGCCGAGACCCAGTACTTC. This translates into CASGSPDRAETQYF.

CDR3 region: CASSLGISAGNEQFF. The CDR3 DNA sequence: TGTGCCAGCAGCTTAGGAATCTCGGCGGGGAATGAGCAGTTCTTC. V gene TRBV7-9 combines with J gene TRBJ2-1; the D gene is possibly TRBD2 (6 bases). The length of the CDR3 is 15 residues. V was clipped by 1 base and J by 7 bases, with 14 bases between them. Germline values: CDR1 SEHNR, CDR2 FQNEAQ (reference sequence). Full variable domain (missing parts from reference TRBV7-9 and TRBJ2-1): DTGVSQNPRHKITKRGQNVTFRCDPISEHNRLYWYRQTLGQGPEFLTYFQNEAQLEKSRLLSDRFSAERPKGSFSTLEIQRTEQGDSAMYLCASSLGISAGNEQFFGPGTRLTVL.

The rearrangement uses TRBV6-6 and TRBJ1-5; 9 positions match TRBD1. Germline values: CDR1 MNHNY, CDR2 SVGAGI (reference sequence). V trimming: 7 bases; J trimming: 5 bases; junction bases outside the gene matches: 9. The CDR3 sequence is 15 residues long. The CDR3 region has the DNA TGTGCCAGCAATCCTCAATGGGACAGGGATCAGCCCCAGCATTTT. It codes for CASNPQWDRDQPQHF.